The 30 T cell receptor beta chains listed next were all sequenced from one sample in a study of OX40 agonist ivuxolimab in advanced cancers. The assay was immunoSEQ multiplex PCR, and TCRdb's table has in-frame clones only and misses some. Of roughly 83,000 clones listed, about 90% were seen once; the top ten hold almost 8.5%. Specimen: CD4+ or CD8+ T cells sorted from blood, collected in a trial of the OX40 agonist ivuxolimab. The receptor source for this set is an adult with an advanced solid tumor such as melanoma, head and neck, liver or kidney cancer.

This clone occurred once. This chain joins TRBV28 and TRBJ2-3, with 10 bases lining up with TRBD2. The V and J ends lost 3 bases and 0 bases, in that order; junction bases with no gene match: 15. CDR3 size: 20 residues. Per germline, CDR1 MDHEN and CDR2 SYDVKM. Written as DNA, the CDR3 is TGTGCCAGCAGTTTCAGGACTCTCGGAACTAGCGGGACCAGCACAGATACGCAGTATTTT. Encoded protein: CASSFRTLGTSGTSTDTQYF.

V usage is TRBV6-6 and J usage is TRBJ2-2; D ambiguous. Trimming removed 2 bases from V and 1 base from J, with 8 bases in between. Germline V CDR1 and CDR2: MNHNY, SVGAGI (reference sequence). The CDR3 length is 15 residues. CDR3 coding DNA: TGTGCCAGCAGTTACCGGGTAGGGAACACCGGGGAGCTGTTTTTT. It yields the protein CASSYRVGNTGELFF.

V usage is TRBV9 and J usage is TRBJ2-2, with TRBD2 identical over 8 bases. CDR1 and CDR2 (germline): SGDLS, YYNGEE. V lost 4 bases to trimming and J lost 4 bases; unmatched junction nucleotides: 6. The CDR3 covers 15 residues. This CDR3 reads CASSLSGGSTGELFF. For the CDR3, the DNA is TGTGCCAGCAGCCTGAGCGGGGGAAGCACCGGGGAGCTGTTTTTT.

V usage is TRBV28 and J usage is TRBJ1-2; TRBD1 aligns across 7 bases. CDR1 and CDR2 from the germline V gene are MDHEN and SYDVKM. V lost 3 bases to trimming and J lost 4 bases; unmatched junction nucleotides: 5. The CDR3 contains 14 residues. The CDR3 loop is CASSFKGAAYGYTF. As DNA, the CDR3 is TGTGCCAGCAGTTTTAAGGGGGCGGCCTATGGCTACACCTTC.

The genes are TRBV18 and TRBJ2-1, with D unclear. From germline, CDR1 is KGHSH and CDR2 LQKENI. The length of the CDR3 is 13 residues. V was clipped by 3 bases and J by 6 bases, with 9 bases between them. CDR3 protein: CASSPDMFNEQFF. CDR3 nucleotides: TGTGCCAGCTCACCCGATATGTTCAATGAGCAGTTCTTC.

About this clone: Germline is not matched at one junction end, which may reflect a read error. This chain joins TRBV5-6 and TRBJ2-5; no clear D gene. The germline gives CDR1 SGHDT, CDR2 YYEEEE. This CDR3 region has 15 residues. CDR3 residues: CASSSYTAFQETQYF. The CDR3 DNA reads TGTGCCAGCAGCTCATATACAGCTTTCCAAGAGACCCAATACTTC.

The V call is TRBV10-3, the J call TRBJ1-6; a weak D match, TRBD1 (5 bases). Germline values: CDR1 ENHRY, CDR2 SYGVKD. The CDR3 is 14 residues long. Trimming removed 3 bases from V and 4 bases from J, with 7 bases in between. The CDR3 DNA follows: TGTGCCATCAGTGAAGAGGGGTATAATTCACCCCTCCACTTT. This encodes CAISEEGYNSPLHF.

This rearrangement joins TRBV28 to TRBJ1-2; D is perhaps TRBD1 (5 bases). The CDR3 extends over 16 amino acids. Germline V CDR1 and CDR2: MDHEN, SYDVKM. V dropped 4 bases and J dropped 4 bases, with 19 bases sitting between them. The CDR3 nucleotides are TGTGCCAGCAGTTCGGGACTCCTGGATCCGAGCTATGGCTACACCTTC. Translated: CASSSGLLDPSYGYTF.

In DNA form, the CDR3 reads TGCGCCAGCAGCCATCTCGCAGGGGCCTATGGCTACACCTTC. Amino acid sequence: CASSHLAGAYGYTF. The chain is built from TRBV4-3 and TRBJ1-2; D is possibly TRBD1 (6 bases). The length of the CDR3 is 14 residues. V lost 3 bases and J lost 4, with 12 bases in between. Germline V gene lookup returns CDR1 LGHNA and CDR2 YSLEER.

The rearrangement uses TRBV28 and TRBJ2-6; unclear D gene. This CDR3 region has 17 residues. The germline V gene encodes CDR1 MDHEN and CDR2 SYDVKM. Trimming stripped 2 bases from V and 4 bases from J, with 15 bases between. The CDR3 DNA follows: TGTGCCAGCAGTTTAAATTTATTTCTCCTCGGGGCCAACGTCCTGACTTTC. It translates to CASSLNLFLLGANVLTF.

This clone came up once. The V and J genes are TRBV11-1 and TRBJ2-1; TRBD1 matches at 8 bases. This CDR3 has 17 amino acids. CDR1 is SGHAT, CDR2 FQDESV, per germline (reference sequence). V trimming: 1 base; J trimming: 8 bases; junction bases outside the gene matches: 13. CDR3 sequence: CASSLDPNRGATYEQFF. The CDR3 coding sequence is TGTGCCAGCAGCTTAGATCCCAACAGGGGGGCTACCTATGAGCAGTTCTTC. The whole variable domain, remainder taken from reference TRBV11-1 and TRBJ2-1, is EAEVAQSPRYKITEKSQAVAFWCDPISGHATLYWYRQILGQGPELLVQFQDESVVDDSQLPKDRFSAERLKGVDSTLKIQPAELGDSAMYLCASSLDPNRGATYEQFFGPGTRLTVL.

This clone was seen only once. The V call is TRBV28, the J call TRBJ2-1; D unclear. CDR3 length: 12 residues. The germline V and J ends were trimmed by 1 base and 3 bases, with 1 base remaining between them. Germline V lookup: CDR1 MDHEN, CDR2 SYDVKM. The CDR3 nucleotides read TGTGCCAGCAGTTTATTCTACAATGAGCAGTTCTTC. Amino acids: CASSLFYNEQFF.

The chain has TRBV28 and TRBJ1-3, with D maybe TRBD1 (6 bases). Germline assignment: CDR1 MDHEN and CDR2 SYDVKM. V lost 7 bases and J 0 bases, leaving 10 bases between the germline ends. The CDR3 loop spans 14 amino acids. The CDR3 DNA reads TGTGCCAGCAACGGACAGAGCTCTGGAAACACCATATATTTT. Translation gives CASNGQSSGNTIYF. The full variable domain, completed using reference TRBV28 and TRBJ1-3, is DVKVTQSSRYLVKRTGEKVFLECVQDMDHENMFWYRQDPGLGLRLIYFSYDVKMKEKGDIPEGYSVSREKKERFSLILESASTNQTSMYLCASNGQSSGNTIYFGEGSWLTVV.

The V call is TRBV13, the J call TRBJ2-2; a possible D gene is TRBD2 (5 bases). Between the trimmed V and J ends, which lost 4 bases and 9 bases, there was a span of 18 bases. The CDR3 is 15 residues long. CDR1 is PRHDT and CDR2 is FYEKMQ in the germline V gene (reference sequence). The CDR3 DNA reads TGTGCCAGCAGCTACGCCCGCCCTAGCTCTAGGGAGCTGTTTTTT. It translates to CASSYARPSSRELFF. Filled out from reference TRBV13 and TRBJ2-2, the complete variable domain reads AAGVIQSPRHLIKEKRETATLKCYPIPRHDTVYWYQQGPGQDPQFLISFYEKMQSDKGSIPDRFSAQQFSDYHSELNMSSLELGDSALYFCASSYARPSSRELFFGEGSRLTVL.

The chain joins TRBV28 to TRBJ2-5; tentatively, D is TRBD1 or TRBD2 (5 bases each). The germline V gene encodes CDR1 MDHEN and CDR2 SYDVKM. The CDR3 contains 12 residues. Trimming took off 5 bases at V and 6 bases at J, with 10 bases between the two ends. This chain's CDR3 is CASSGGRKTQYF. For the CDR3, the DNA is TGTGCCAGCAGTGGGGGTAGAAAGACCCAGTACTTC.

CDR3 in amino acids: CASSYAVVNTEAFF. CDR3 sequence (DNA): TGTGCCAGCAGTTACGCAGTTGTTAACACTGAAGCTTTCTTT. The chain couples TRBV6-5 to TRBJ1-1; D not certain. This CDR3 has 14 amino acids. V lost 2 bases, J lost 2 bases, and 9 bases lay in between. In germline, CDR1 is MNHEY, CDR2 SVGAGI.

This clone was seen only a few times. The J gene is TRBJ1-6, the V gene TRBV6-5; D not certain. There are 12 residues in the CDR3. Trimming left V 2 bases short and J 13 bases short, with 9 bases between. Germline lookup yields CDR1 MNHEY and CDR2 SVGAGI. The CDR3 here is CASSYMGRPLHF. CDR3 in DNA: TGTGCCAGCAGTTACATGGGGAGGCCCCTCCACTTT.

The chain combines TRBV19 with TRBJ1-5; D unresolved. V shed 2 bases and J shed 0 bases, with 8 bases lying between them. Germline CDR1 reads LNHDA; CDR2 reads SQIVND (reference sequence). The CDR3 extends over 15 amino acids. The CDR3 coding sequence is TGTGCCAGTAGTATATATGACAATAGCAATCAGCCCCAGCATTTT. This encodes CASSIYDNSNQPQHF.

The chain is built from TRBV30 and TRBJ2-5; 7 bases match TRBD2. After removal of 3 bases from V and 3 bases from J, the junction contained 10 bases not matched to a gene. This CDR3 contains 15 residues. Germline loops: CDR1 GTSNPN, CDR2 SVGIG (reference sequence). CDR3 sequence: CAWSDTWGGKETQYF. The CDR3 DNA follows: TGTGCCTGGAGCGATACTTGGGGGGGGAAAGAGACCCAGTACTTC.

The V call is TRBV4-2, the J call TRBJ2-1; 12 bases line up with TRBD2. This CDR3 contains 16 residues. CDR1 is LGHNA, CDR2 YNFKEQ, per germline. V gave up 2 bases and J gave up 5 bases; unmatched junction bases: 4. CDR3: CASSQSSGGEDNEQFF. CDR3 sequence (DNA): TGTGCCAGCAGCCAATCTAGCGGGGGGGAAGACAATGAGCAGTTCTTC.

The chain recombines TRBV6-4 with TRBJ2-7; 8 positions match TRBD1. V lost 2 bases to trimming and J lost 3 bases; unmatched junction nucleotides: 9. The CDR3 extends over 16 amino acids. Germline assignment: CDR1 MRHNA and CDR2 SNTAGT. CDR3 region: CASSDKNRGNLYEQYV. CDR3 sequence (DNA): TGTGCCAGCAGTGACAAAAACAGGGGGAACCTCTACGAGCAGTACGTC.

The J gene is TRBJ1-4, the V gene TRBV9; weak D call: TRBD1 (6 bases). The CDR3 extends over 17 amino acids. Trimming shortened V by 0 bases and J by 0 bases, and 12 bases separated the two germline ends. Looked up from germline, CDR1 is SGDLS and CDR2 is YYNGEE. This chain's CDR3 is CASSVERDTATNEKLFF. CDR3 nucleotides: TGTGCCAGCAGCGTAGAACGGGACACCGCAACTAATGAAAAACTGTTTTTT.

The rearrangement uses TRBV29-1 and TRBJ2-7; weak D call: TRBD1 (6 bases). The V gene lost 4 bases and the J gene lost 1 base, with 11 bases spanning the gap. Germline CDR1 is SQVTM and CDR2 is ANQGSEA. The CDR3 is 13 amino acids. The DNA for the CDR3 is TGCAGCGTTGTCGGACAGCAGTCCTACGAGCAGTACTTC. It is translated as CSVVGQQSYEQYF.

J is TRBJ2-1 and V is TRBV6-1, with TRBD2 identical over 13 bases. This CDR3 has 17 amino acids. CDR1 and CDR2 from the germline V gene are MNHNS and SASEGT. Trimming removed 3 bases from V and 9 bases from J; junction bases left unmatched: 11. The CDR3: CASSDLGLAGRGVEQFF. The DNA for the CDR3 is TGTGCCAGCAGTGATTTGGGACTAGCGGGGAGAGGGGTTGAGCAGTTCTTC.

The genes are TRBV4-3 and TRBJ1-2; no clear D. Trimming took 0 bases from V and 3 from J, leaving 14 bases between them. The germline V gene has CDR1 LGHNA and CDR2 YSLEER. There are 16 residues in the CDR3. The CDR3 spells CASSQELVGRDYGYTF. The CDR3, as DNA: TGCGCCAGCAGCCAAGAACTGGTAGGGCGAGACTATGGCTACACCTTC.

The CDR3 DNA reads TGTGCCAGCAGCCCCACACGCACTGAAGCTTTCTTT. This codes for CASSPTRTEAFF. V gene TRBV11-2 combines with J gene TRBJ1-1; D gene ambiguous. Between the trimmed V and J ends, which lost 5 bases and 4 bases, there was a span of 8 bases. Looked up from germline, CDR1 is SGHAT and CDR2 is FQNNGV. This CDR3 is 12 amino acids long.

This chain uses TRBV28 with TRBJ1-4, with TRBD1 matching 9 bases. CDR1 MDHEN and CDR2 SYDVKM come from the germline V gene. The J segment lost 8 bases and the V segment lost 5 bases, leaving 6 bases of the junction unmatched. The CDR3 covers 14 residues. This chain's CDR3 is CASSETGGHEKLFF. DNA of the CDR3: TGTGCCAGCAGTGAAACAGGGGGCCACGAAAAACTGTTTTTT.

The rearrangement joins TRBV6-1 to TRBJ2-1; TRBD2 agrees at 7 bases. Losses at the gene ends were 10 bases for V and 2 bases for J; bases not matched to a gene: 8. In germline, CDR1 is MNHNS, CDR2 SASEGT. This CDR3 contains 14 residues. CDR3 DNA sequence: TGTGCCACCATGGGGGAGGGGCCCTACAATGAGCAGTTCTTC. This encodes CATMGEGPYNEQFF.

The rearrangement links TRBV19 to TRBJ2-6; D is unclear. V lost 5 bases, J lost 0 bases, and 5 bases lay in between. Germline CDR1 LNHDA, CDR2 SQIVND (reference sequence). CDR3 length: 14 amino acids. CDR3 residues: CASSPSSGANVLTF. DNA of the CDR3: TGTGCCAGTAGTCCCAGCTCTGGGGCCAACGTCCTGACTTTC.

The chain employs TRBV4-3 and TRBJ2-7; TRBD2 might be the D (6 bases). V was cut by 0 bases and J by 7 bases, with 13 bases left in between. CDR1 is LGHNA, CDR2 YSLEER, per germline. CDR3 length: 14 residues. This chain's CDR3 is CASSQDVTRGEQYF. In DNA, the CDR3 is TGCGCCAGCAGCCAAGATGTAACCCGGGGGGAGCAGTACTTC.